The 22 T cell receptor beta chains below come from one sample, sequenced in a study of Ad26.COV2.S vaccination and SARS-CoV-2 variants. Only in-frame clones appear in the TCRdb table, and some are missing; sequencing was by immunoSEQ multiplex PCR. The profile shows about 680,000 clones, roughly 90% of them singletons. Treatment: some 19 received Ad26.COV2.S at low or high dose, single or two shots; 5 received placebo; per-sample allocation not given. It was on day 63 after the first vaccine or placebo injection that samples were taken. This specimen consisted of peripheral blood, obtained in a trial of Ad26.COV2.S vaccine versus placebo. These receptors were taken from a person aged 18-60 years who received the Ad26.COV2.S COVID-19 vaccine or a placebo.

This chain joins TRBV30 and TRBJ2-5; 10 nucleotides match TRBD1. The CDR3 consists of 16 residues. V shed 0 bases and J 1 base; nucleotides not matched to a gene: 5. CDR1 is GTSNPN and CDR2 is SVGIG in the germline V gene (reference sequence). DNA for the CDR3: TGTGCCTGGAGTGTACCCCGGACAGGGGGCCAAGAGACCCAGTACTTC. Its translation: CAWSVPRTGGQETQYF.

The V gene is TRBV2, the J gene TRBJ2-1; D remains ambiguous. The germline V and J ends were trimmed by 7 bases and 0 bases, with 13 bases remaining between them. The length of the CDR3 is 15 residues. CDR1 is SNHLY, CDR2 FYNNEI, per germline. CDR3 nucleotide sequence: TGTGCCAGCACCTTACAGCTCGTCTCCTACAATGAGCAGTTCTTC. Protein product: CASTLQLVSYNEQFF.

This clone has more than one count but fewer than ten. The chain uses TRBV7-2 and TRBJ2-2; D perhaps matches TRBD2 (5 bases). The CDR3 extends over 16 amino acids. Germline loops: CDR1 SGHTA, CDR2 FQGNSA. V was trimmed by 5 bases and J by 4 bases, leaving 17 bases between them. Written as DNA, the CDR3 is TGTGCCAGCAGCCCAGAGGGCGGCTCGGGCACCGGGGAGCTGTTTTTT. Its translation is CASSPEGGSGTGELFF.

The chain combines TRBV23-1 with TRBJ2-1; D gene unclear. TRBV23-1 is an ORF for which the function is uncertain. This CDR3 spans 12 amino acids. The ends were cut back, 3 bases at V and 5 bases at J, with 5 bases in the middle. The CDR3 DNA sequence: TGCGCCAGCAGTCATTCGGACAATGAGCAGTTCTTC. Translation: CASSHSDNEQFF.

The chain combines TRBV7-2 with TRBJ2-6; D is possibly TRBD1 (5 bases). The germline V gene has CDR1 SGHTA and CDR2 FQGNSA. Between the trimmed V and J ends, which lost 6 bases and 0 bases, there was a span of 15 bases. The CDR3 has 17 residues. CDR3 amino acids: CASSSGTGSSGANVLTF. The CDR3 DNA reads TGTGCCAGCAGTAGTGGAACAGGATCCTCTGGGGCCAACGTCCTGACTTTC.

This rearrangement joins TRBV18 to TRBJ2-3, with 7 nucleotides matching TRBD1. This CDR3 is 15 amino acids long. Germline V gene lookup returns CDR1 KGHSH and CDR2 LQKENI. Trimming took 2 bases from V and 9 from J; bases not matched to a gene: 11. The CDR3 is CASSPTTGELGTQYF. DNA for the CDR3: TGTGCCAGCTCACCAACAACAGGGGAGCTGGGGACGCAGTATTTT. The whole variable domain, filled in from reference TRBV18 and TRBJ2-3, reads NAGVMQNPRHLVRRRGQEARLRCSPMKGHSHVYWYRQLPEEGLKFMVYLQKENIIDESGMPKERFSAEFPKEGPSILRIQQVVRGDSAAYFCASSPTTGELGTQYFGPGTRLTVL.

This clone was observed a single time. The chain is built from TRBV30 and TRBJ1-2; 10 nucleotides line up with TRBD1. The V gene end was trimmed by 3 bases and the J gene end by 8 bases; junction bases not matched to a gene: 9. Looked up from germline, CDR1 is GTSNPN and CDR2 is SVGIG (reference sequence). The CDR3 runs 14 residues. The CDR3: CAWRGWGQGHGYTF. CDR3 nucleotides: TGTGCCTGGAGGGGCTGGGGACAGGGGCACGGCTACACCTTC.

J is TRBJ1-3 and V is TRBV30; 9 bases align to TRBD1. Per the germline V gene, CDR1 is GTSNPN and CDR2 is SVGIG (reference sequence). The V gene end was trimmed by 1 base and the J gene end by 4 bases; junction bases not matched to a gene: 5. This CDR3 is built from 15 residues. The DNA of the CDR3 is TGTGCCTGGAGTGCCGGGACAGGGTGGGGAAACACCATATATTTT. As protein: CAWSAGTGWGNTIYF.

CDR3 region: CASSPQGRGYTF. The DNA for the CDR3 is TGTGCCAGCAGTCCCCAGGGCCGTGGCTACACCTTC. The chain recombines TRBV6-2 or TRBV6-3 with TRBJ1-2, with TRBD1 as a possible D gene (5 bases). Germline CDR1 MNHEY, CDR2 SVGEGT. The CDR3 totals 12 residues. Trimming stripped 5 bases from V and 7 bases from J, with 11 bases between.

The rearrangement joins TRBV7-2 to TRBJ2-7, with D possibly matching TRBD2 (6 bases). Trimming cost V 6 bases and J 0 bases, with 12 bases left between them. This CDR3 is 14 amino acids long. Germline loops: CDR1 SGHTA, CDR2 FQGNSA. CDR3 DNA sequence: TGTGCCAGCAGGGGGACTTTCAACTCCTACGAGCAGTACTTC. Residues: CASRGTFNSYEQYF.

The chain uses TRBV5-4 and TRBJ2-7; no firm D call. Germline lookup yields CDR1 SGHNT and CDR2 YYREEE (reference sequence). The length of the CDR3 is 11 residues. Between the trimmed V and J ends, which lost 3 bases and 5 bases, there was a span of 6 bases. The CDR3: CASSSQDEQYF. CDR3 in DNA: TGTGCCAGCAGCTCCCAGGACGAGCAGTACTTC. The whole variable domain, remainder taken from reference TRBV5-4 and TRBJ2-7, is ETGVTQSPTHLIKTRGQQVTLRCSSQSGHNTVSWYQQALGQGPQFIFQYYREEENGRGNFPPRFSGLQFPNYSSELNVNALELDDSALYLCASSSQDEQYFGPGTRLTVT.

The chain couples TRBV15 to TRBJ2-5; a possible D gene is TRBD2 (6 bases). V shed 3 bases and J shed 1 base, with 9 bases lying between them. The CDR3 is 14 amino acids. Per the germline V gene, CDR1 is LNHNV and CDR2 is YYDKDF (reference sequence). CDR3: CATSRPGLQETQYF. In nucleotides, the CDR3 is TGTGCCACCAGCAGGCCGGGACTCCAAGAGACCCAGTACTTC.

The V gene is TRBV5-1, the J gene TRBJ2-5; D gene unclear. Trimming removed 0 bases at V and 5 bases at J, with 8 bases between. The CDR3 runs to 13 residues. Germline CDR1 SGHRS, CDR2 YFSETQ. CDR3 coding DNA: TGCGCCAGCAGCTTGGGTAGGCGGGAGACCCAGTACTTC. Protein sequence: CASSLGRRETQYF.

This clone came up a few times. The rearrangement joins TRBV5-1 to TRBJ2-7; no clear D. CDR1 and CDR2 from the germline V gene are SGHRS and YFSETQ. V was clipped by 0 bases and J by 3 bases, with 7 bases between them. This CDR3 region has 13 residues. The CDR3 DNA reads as TGCGCCAGCAGCTTGGGGCGGCACTACGAGCAGTACTTC. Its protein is CASSLGRHYEQYF.

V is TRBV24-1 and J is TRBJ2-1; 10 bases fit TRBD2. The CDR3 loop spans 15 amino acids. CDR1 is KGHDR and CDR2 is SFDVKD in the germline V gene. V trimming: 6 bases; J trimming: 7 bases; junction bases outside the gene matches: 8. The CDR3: CATSTSGMGANEQFF. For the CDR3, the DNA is TGTGCCACCAGTACTAGCGGGATGGGCGCAAATGAGCAGTTCTTC.

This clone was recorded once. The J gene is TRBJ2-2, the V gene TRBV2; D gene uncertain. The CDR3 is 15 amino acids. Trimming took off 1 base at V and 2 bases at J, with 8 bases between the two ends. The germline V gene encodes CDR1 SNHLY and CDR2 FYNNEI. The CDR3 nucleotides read TGTGCCAGCAGTGAAGTCCCGGGCAACACCGGGGAGCTGTTTTTT. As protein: CASSEVPGNTGELFF. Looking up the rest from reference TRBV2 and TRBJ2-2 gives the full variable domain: EPEVTQTPSHQVTQMGQEVILRCVPISNHLYFYWYRQILGQKVEFLVSFYNNEISEKSEIFDDQFSVERPDGSNFTLKIRSTKLEDSAMYFCASSEVPGNTGELFFGEGSRLTVL.

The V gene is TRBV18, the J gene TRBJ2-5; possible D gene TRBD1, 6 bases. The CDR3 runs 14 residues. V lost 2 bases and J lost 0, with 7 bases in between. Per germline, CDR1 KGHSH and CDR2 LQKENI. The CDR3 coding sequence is TGTGCCAGCTCACCAAGGGGGAACCAAGAGACCCAGTACTTC. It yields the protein CASSPRGNQETQYF.

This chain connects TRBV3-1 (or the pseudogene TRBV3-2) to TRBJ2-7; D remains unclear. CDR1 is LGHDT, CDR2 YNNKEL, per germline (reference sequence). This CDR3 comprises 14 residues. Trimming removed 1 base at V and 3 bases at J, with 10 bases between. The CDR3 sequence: CASSQGGAIYEQYF. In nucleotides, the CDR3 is TGTGCCAGCAGCCAAGGTGGCGCGATCTACGAGCAGTACTTC.

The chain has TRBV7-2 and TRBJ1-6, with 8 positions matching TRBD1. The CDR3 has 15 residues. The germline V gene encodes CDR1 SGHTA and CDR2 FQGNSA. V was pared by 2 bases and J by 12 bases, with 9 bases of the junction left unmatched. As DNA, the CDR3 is TGTGCCAGCAGCTTAACCCCAGGGGGCGTGAAACCCCTCCACTTT. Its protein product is CASSLTPGGVKPLHF. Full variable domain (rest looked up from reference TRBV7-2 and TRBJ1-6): GAGVSQSPSNKVTEKGKDVELRCDPISGHTALYWYRQSLGQGLEFLIYFQGNSAPDKSGLPSDRFSAERTGGSVSTLTIQRTQQEDSAVYLCASSLTPGGVKPLHFGNGTRLTVT.

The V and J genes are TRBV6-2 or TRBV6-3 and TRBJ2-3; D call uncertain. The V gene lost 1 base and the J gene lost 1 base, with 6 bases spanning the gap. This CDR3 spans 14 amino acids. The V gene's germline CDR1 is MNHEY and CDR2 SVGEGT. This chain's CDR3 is CASSYYPRTDTQYF. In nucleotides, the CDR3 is TGTGCCAGCAGTTACTACCCTCGCACAGATACGCAGTATTTT.

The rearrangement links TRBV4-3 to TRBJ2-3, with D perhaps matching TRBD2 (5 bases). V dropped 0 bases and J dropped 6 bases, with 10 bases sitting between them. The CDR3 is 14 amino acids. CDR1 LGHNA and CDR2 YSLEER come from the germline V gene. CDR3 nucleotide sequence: TGCGCCAGCAGCCAAGACCGGACTCCGGATACGCAGTATTTT. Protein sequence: CASSQDRTPDTQYF.

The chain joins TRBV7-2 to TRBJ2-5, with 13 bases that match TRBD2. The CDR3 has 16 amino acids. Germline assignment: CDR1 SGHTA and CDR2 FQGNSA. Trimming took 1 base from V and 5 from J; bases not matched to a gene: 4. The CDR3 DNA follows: TGTGCCAGCAGCTTAGGACTAGCGGGAGGAGTCGAGACCCAGTACTTC. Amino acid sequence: CASSLGLAGGVETQYF.